This is a list of T cell receptor beta chains from one sample in a study of early T cells in non-severe SARS-CoV-2 infection. TCRdb recomputed calls from the 5' RACE reads with MiXCR, one row per CDR3 protein. The sample shows over 55,000 distinct CDR3 sequences, approximately 9.3% of them seen only once. The sequenced material came from whole blood. These receptors were collected from an adult who was a healthcare worker with PCR-confirmed SARS-CoV-2 infection or an uninfected control (not recorded which). Both conserved end residues are part of each CDR3. The D gene is left open where the match is weak. Size is stated for part of the rows, as once, few or many counts, or as a class when the clone is expanded.

>-|-|11|TRBV7-9|TRBJ2-7
TGTGCCAGCGTTTTCGCCTACGAGCAGTACTTC
CASVFAYEQYF
>-|-|11|TRBV2|TRBJ2-5
TGTGCCAGCACCCCCTCGGAGACCCAGTACTTC
CASTPSETQYF
>-|many|14|TRBV5-1|TRBJ2-4
TGCGCCAGCAGCTTACGGACAGAGCGGGACATTCAGTACTTC
CASSLRTERDIQYF
>-|-|17|TRBV20-1|TRBJ1-1
TGCAGTGCCCGACCAGGTGTCAGGGGAATCATGAACACTGAAGCTTTCTTT
CSARPGVRGIMNTEAFF
>TRBD2|few|15|TRBV12-3/TRBV12-4|TRBJ2-3
TGTGCCAGCAGTCCTAGCGGGAGGGGAGCAGATACGCAGTATTTT
CASSPSGRGADTQYF
>-|-|16|TRBV5-6|TRBJ1-4
TGTGCCAGCAGCTTTGCAGGAGTTATAGCTAATGAAAAACTGTTTTTT
CASSFAGVIANEKLFF
>-|many|14|TRBV29-1|TRBJ2-2
TGCAGCGTTCTGTGGCAGGAGTACACCGGGGAGCTGTTTTTT
CSVLWQEYTGELFF
>TRBD2|many|14|TRBV10-2|TRBJ2-7
TGCGCCAGCAGACGGACTAGCGACGCCTACGAGCAGTACTTC
CASRRTSDAYEQYF
>-|many|13|TRBV7-3|TRBJ1-5
TGTGCCAGCAGCTTATCGAGGGAACAGCCCCAGCATTTT
CASSLSREQPQHF
>-|-|14|TRBV20-1|TRBJ2-7
TGCAGTGCTAGAGGGGCAGGGAGCTCCTACGAGCAGTACTTC
CSARGAGSSYEQYF
>TRBD1|many|20|TRBV11-3|TRBJ1-5
TGTGCCAGCAGCTTTAAAGAGACAGGGATAATTCAGTGTAGCAATCAGCCCCAGCATTTT
CASSFKETGIIQCSNQPQHF
>TRBD2|-|15|TRBV4-2|TRBJ2-7
TGTGCCAGCAGCCAACCCGAGCGGGAGAGGTACGAGCAGTACTTC
CASSQPERERYEQYF
>TRBD2|many|16|TRBV7-2|TRBJ2-1
TGTGCCAGCAGCTTTAGGTCCGCGGGAGGACGGAATGAGCAGTTCTTC
CASSFRSAGGRNEQFF
>TRBD2|many|16|TRBV29-1|TRBJ2-3
TGCAGCGCCTCACCTTGGGGGGGAGCTAGCACAGATACGCAGTATTTT
CSASPWGGASTDTQYF
>-|many|12|TRBV29-1|TRBJ1-2
TGCAGCGTTCTGGGGACTAACTATGGCTACACCTTC
CSVLGTNYGYTF
>-|many|14|TRBV7-9|TRBJ2-7
TGTGCCAGCAGCTTAGGTGGGAGCCATTACGAGCAGTACTTC
CASSLGGSHYEQYF
>TRBD1|-|16|TRBV7-9|TRBJ1-6
TGTGCCAGCAGCTCCCAAGGACAGGGGAATAATTCACCCCTCCACTTT
CASSSQGQGNNSPLHF
>TRBD2|-|15|TRBV5-1|TRBJ2-1
TGCGCCAGCAGCTTGGACCCTAGCGGGAGCAATGAGCAGTTCTTC
CASSLDPSGSNEQFF
>TRBD2|few|17|TRBV19|TRBJ2-2
TGTGCCAGTAGTCCCGTGGGACTAGCGGCCAACACCGGGGAGCTGTTTTTT
CASSPVGLAANTGELFF
>TRBD2|-|14|TRBV29-1|TRBJ2-5
TGCAGCGGAGGACTAGCGGGAGTCGGGGAGACCCAGTACTTC
CSGGLAGVGETQYF
>TRBD2|many|13|TRBV10-3|TRBJ2-7
TGTGCCATCAGGAGGACTAGCGGCTACGAGCAGTACTTC
CAIRRTSGYEQYF
>-|-|14|TRBV18|TRBJ2-7
TGTGCCAGCTCACCCGACAGGATCTCCTACGAGCAGTACTTC
CASSPDRISYEQYF
>-|-|16|TRBV4-2|TRBJ2-3
TGTGCCAGCAGCCAGGGGGACCGATCTAGCACAGATACGCAGTATTTT
CASSQGDRSSTDTQYF
>TRBD1|many|14|TRBV29-1|TRBJ2-4
TGCAGCGTTCCGGGACAGGGGTTCCAAAACATTCAGTACTTC
CSVPGQGFQNIQYF
>-|-|15|TRBV10-3|TRBJ1-6
TGTGCCATCAGTGAGTCTTGGCAAGGCAATTCACCCCTCCACTTT
CAISESWQGNSPLHF
>-|-|14|TRBV9|TRBJ1-5
TGTGCCAGCAGCGACGGACAACAGGGAGGGCCCCAGCATTTT
CASSDGQQGGPQHF
>-|many|14|TRBV13|TRBJ2-5
TGTGCCAGCAGCAGGGGCCTCAACCAAGAGACCCAGTACTTC
CASSRGLNQETQYF
>-|-|13|TRBV7-9|TRBJ1-2
TGTGCCAGCAGCTTTCCCGATAACTATGGCTACACCTTC
CASSFPDNYGYTF
>TRBD2|many|16|TRBV29-1|TRBJ2-7
TGCAGCGTTGAAGAACCCCCAGCGGGAGATTCAGGGGAGCAGTACTTC
CSVEEPPAGDSGEQYF
>TRBD2|few|15|TRBV7-2|TRBJ2-7
TGTGCCAGCAGCCGATATGGGACTAACCGCGCCGAGCAGTACTTC
CASSRYGTNRAEQYF
>-|many|13|TRBV19|TRBJ2-2
TGTGCCAGTAGTACCAACCTACCCGGGGAGCTGTTTTTT
CASSTNLPGELFF
>-|few|15|TRBV4-3|TRBJ2-1
TGCGCCAGCAGCCAAGACTCACAGGCGGTCGGTGAGCAGTTCTTC
CASSQDSQAVGEQFF
>TRBD2|many|17|TRBV5-6|TRBJ2-3
TGTGCCAGCAGCGTAGGACTGACTAGCGGGAGCCGCGATACGCAGTATTTT
CASSVGLTSGSRDTQYF
>TRBD2|many|15|TRBV3-1|TRBJ2-7
TGTGCCAGCAGCCAAAAGACTAGCGTAACCTACGAGCAGTACTTC
CASSQKTSVTYEQYF
>-|-|17|TRBV3-1|TRBJ1-2
TGTGCCAGCAGCCAAGAAAGGTTGGCAGCGGCCGGTTATGGCTACACCTTC
CASSQERLAAAGYGYTF
>-|-|15|TRBV4-3|TRBJ2-7
TGCGCCAGCAGCCAAGATTCTTCAAGGTCCTACGAGCAGTACTTC
CASSQDSSRSYEQYF
>-|-|12|TRBV29-1|TRBJ2-3
TGCAGCGCCCTTCGGGACACAGATACGCAGTATTTT
CSALRDTDTQYF
>-|many|13|TRBV6-1|TRBJ1-1
TGTGCCAGCAGTGATCAGAGGAACACTGAAGCTTTCTTT
CASSDQRNTEAFF
>TRBD1|-|15|TRBV10-3|TRBJ1-1
TGTGCCATCAGTGAGTCAGGGACAGCTAACACTGAAGCTTTCTTT
CAISESGTANTEAFF
>-|many|12|TRBV6-5|TRBJ2-7
TGTGCCAGCAAATCTAGCGACTACGAGCAGTACTTC
CASKSSDYEQYF
>TRBD2|-|12|TRBV20-1|TRBJ2-1
TGCAGTGCGAAACTAGCGGACAATGAGCAGTTCTTC
CSAKLADNEQFF
>-|few|16|TRBV5-6|TRBJ2-2
TGTGCCAGCAGCTTCTCCCGGGACCCAACCACCGGGGAGCTGTTTTTT
CASSFSRDPTTGELFF
>TRBD2|many|16|TRBV5-1|TRBJ2-1
TGCGCCAGCAGCTCGGGACTAGCGGGGAGCAGCAATGAGCAGTTCTTC
CASSSGLAGSSNEQFF
>-|many|13|TRBV7-3|TRBJ2-3
TGTGCCAGCAGCGACAGAAACACAGATACGCAGTATTTT
CASSDRNTDTQYF
>-|few|14|TRBV11-2|TRBJ2-2
TGTGCCAGCAGCTTACAAATAAACACCGGGGAGCTGTTTTTT
CASSLQINTGELFF
>-|many|15|TRBV10-3|TRBJ2-5
TGTGCCATCAGTCCTAGTCCAGCGATGAAAGAGACCCAGTACTTC
CAISPSPAMKETQYF
>-|many|15|TRBV7-9|TRBJ2-7
TGTGCCAGCAAGCAGGGGACGATCGCCGTTGGCGAGCAGTACTTC
CASKQGTIAVGEQYF
>TRBD2|-|15|TRBV18|TRBJ2-7
TGTGCCAGCTCACCACCGAGCGGGAGTCCTCTCGAGCAGTACTTC
CASSPPSGSPLEQYF
>-|few|14|TRBV18|TRBJ2-7
TGTGCCAGCTCCCCCCGCGCCGAGTCCTACGAGCAGTACTTC
CASSPRAESYEQYF
>TRBD2|-|18|TRBV7-2|TRBJ2-3
TGTGCCAGCAGCTTATTAGGACTAGCGGGAGAGGAAACAGATACGCAGTATTTT
CASSLLGLAGEETDTQYF
>-|many|13|TRBV18|TRBJ1-1
TGTGCCAGCTCACCAGGTTTGAACACTGAAGCTTTCTTT
CASSPGLNTEAFF
>TRBD1|many|16|TRBV4-2|TRBJ2-1
TGTGCCAGCAGCCACGGGTATGGGACAGGGAGCAATGAGCAGTTCTTC
CASSHGYGTGSNEQFF
>-|many|13|TRBV5-1|TRBJ1-2
TGCGCCAGCAGCTTGGAGTTTAACTATGGCTACACCTTC
CASSLEFNYGYTF
>-|-|12|TRBV20-1|TRBJ1-2
TGCAGTGCCCCTGGGTCTAACTATGGCTACACCTTC
CSAPGSNYGYTF